The entry that follows covers one TCR beta chain sequence. It lacks a known antigen. Base-call qualities are not available, and no considerably larger clone is one nucleotide away. Library preparation used 5' RACE. Sequencing was performed on an Illumina HiSeq 2000. Template switching introduced a universal primer binding site; the final cDNA contained a unique molecular identifier, enabling accurate counting of TCR cDNA molecules. Specific primers in the conserved constant-segment region were used to synthesize first-strand cDNA for the TCR alpha and beta chains. To control for contamination, every cDNA library was double barcoded, receiving both a SMART-Mk sample barcode and Illumina barcodes. TruSeq adapter sequences along with Illumina sample barcodes were introduced in two successive PCR steps. The Illumina HiSeq platform was used with custom primers to sequence TCR alpha and beta cDNA libraries. The original pipeline was this. Raw reads were processed with MiGEC to extract unique molecular identifiers, and MiXCR was used to determine CDR3 positions. For each individual, recombination models were inferred using an EM algorithm with the repgenHMM and IGoR tools. The tcR package in R was used for shared clonotype analysis, with sharing normalized by the product of cloneset sizes. To study raw recombination without the effects of thymic and clonal selection, out-of-frame nonproductive sequences were analyzed. TCRdb handled the public reads itself, with Q25 trimming in fastp and clone calling in MiXCR, and kept productive beta chains. Each entry merges the rows of one CDR3 protein and shows their most common DNA and genes. The V and J calls, along with clone size, are taken from TCRdb and not from the paper's own processing. The sample table shows 450,000 or so distinct CDR3 sequences, and over 12% are seen once. Jointly, the top ten make up approximately 0.52% of the sample.

These data originate in a study of identical twins (dated by TCRdb to the mid-2010s). Describing the broader study: The study deep-sequenced TCR alpha and beta repertoires from monozygotic twins, unrelated adults of various ages and cord blood to test whether fetal clonotypes persist. To rule out contamination, the twin experiments were replicated at different times with different library preparation protocols.

Every donor was a healthy Caucasian. Three pairs of female monozygotic twins, all aged about 18 to 30 years, were included in the twin cohort. Positive isolation kits from Invitrogen were used to isolate CD4+ and CD8+ T cell populations. The paper's findings and limits, for the study overall: Zero-insertion analyses could be partly confounded by invariant T cells such as MAIT and iNKT, though diverse VJ usage argued against such confounding for most clonotypes. In monozygotic twins, recombination models systematically underestimated out-of-frame TCR alpha sharing, but the models matched the sharing seen between unrelated individuals. Out-of-frame TCR alpha sequences shared between twins showed an excess of low generation-probability sequences compared with coincidental sharing between unrelated individuals. The excess sharing between twins in beta out-of-frame sequences was weaker because fewer shared sequences reduced the signal-to-noise ratio. Fewer insertions were carried by abundant cord blood beta clonotypes, a similar but weaker trend appeared in young adult naive repertoires, and no such trend appeared in memory repertoires. Because the same donors could not be followed over many years, the conclusions relied on cross-sectional statistical analysis.

These data were likewise used in another study, on yellow fever vaccine responses in identical twins. That second report states: The authors reported that the T cell response to vaccination in identical twins appeared partly convergent and partly personalized. Focusing on identical twins, the study followed the T cell clones that responded to the vaccine, and did so with precision.

This TCR derives from a woman under 30 in good health. The sequenced material came from CD4+ T cells sorted from blood.

CDR3 region: CASSREGQGAYEQYF. The nucleotide sequence is TGTGCCAGCAGCCGAGAGGGACAGGGTGCCTACGAGCAGTACTTC. The sequence links TRBV4-2 to TRBJ2-7, and TRBD1 aligns with 9 junction nucleotides. Including cysteine and phenylalanine, the CDR3 has 15 amino acids. The entry retains the CDR3 DNA only, 45 bases that are in frame from base 1. From the germline V gene, CDR1 is LGHNA and CDR2 is YNFKEQ. V trim: 4 bases; J trim: 2 bases; unmatched bases: 6.